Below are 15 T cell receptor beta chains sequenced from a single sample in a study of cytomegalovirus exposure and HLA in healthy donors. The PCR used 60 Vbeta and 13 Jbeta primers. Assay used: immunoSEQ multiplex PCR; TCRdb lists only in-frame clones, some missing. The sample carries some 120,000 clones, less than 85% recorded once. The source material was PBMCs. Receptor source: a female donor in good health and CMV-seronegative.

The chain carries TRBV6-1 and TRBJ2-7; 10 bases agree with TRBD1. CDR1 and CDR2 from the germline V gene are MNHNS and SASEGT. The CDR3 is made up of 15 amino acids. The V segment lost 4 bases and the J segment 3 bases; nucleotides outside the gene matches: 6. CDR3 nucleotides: TGTGCCAGCAGTGGATCGACAGGGGGCGTCTACGAGCAGTACTTC. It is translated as CASSGSTGGVYEQYF.

The DNA of the CDR3 is TGTGCCAGCAGCCCCGCGAAGTATCCCACGGAACTGTTTTTT. It yields the protein CASSPAKYPTELFF. The V and J genes are TRBV14 and TRBJ1-4; no clear D. V lost 4 bases, J lost 12 bases, and 18 bases lay in between. The germline gives CDR1 SGHDN, CDR2 FVKESK. The CDR3 is 14 amino acids. The full variable domain, completed using reference TRBV14 and TRBJ1-4, is EAGVTQFPSHSVIEKGQTVTLRCDPISGHDNLYWYRRVMGKEIKFLLHFVKESKQDESGMPNNRFLAERTGGTYSTLKVQPAELEDSGVYFCASSPAKYPTELFFGSGTQLSVL.

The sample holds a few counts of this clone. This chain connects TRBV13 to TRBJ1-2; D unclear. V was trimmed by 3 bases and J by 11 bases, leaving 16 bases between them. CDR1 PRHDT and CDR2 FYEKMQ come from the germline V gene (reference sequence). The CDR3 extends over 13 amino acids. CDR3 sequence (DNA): TGTGCCAGCAGCTTCACCCCTTCCCAGGAATACACCTTC. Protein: CASSFTPSQEYTF. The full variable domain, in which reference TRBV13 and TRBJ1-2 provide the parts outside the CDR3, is AAGVIQSPRHLIKEKRETATLKCYPIPRHDTVYWYQQGPGQDPQFLISFYEKMQSDKGSIPDRFSAQQFSDYHSELNMSSLELGDSALYFCASSFTPSQEYTFGSGTRLTVV.

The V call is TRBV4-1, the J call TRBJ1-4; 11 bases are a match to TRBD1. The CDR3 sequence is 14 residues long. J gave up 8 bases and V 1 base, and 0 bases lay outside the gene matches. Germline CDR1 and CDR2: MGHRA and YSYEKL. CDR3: CASSQGTGGEKLFF. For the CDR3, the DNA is TGCGCCAGCAGCCAAGGGACAGGGGGCGAAAAACTGTTTTTT.

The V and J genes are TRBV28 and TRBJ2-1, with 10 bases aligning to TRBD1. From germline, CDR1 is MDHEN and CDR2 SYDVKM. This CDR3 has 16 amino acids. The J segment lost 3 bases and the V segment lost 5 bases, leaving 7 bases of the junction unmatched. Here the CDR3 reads CASSPFRDRGYNEQFF. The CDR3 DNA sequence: TGTGCCAGCAGTCCTTTCCGGGACAGGGGCTACAATGAGCAGTTCTTC.

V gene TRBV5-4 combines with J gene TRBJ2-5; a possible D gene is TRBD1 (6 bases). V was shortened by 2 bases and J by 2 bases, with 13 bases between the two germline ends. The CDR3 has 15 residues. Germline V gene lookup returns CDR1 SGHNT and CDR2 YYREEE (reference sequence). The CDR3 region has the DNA TGTGCCAGCAGCTTTTCCCCGACAGGACAAGAGACCCAGTACTTC. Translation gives CASSFSPTGQETQYF.

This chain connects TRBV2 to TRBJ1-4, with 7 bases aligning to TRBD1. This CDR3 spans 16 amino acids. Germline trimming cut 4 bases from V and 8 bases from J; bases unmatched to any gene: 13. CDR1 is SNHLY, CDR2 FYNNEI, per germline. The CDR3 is CASSGTETGLAEKLFF. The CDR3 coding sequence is TGTGCCAGCAGTGGCACAGAGACAGGGCTCGCGGAAAAACTGTTTTTT.

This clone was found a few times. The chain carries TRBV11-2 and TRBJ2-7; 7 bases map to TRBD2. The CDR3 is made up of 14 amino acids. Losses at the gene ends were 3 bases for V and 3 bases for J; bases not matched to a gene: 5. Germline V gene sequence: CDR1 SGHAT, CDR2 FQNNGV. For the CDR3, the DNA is TGTGCCAGCAGCTTTCGGGGGGTGCACTACGAGCAGTACTTC. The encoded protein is CASSFRGVHYEQYF.

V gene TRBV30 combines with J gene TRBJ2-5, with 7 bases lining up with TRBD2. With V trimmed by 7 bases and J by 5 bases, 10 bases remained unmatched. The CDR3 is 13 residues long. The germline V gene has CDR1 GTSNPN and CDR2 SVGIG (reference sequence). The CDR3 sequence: CASNPTGGETQYF. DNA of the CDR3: TGTGCCTCTAATCCGACCGGGGGGGAGACCCAGTACTTC.

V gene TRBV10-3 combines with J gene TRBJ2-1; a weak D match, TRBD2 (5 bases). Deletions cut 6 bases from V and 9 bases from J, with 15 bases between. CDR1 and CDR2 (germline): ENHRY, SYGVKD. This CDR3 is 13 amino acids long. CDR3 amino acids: CAIRGSLVGEQFF. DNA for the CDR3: TGTGCCATCAGGGGCTCACTAGTTGGTGAGCAGTTCTTC.

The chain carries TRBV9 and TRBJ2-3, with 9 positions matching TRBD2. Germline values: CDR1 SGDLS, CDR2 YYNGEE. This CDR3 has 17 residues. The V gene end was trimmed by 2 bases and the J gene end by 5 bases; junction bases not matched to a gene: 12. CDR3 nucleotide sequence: TGTGCCAGCAGCGTCGGCGGGGGGGGGAGGGTGGGAGATACGCAGTATTTT. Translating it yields CASSVGGGGRVGDTQYF.

The CDR3 nucleotides read TGTGCCAGCAGCTTAACTAGCACAGATACGCAGTATTTT. Its protein is CASSLTSTDTQYF. V is TRBV5-4 and J is TRBJ2-3; D not certain. The CDR3 has 13 amino acids. Per the germline V gene, CDR1 is SGHNT and CDR2 is YYREEE (reference sequence). V was clipped by 2 bases and J by 0 bases, with 4 bases between them.

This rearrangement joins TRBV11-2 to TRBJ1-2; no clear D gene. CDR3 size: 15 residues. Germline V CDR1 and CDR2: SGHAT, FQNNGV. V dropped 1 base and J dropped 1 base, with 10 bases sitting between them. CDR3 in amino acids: CASSLVAGYNYGYTF. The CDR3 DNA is TGTGCCAGCAGCTTAGTCGCGGGTTATAACTATGGCTACACCTTC. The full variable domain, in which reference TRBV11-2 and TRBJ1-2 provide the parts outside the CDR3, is EAGVAQSPRYKIIEKRQSVAFWCNPISGHATLYWYQQILGQGPKLLIQFQNNGVVDDSQLPKDRFSAERLKGVDSTLKIQPAKLEDSAVYLCASSLVAGYNYGYTFGSGTRLTVV.

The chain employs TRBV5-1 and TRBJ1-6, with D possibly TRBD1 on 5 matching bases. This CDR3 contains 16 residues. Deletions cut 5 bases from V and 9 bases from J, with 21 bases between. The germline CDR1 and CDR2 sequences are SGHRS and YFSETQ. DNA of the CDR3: TGCGCCAGCAGATTGAACGCGGGGGGTGTAGGTTCACCCCTCCACTTT. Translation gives CASRLNAGGVGSPLHF.

The chain's CDR3 is CAGRPPGNTIYF. CDR3 DNA sequence: TGTGCCGGCAGGCCCCCTGGAAACACCATATATTTT. The chain joins TRBV10-3 to TRBJ1-3; D not resolved. The CDR3 is 12 amino acids. Germline V lookup: CDR1 ENHRY, CDR2 SYGVKD. Trimming removed 11 bases at V and 2 bases at J, with 10 bases between.